The 17 T cell receptor beta chains given below trace back to one sample, sequenced in a study of T cell responses to AZD1222 COVID-19 vaccine. The data were produced by immunoSEQ multiplex PCR, yet TCRdb's version contains in-frame clones alone and is incomplete. Among around 140,000 clones listed, more than 85% were seen once. Sequencing used peripheral blood, obtained on day 0 of AZD1222 vaccination. Every receptor here comes from an adult in good health.

The rearrangement links TRBV19 to TRBJ1-5; D unclear. The CDR3 extends over 15 amino acids. Trimming pared 5 bases from V and 0 bases from J, leaving 11 bases between. Germline V lookup: CDR1 LNHDA, CDR2 SQIVND (reference sequence). CDR3 nucleotides: TGTGCCAGTAGTGGGCGTAGGGATAGCAATCAGCCCCAGCATTTT. Its translation: CASSGRRDSNQPQHF.

This rearrangement joins TRBV9 to TRBJ1-3; no definite D call. Germline CDR1 and CDR2: SGDLS and YYNGEE. Trimming removed 3 bases at V and 0 bases at J, with 13 bases between. The CDR3 is 16 residues long. The DNA for the CDR3 is TGTGCCAGCAGCGAGGCCGTTGCGCTCTCTGGAAACACCATATATTTT. As protein: CASSEAVALSGNTIYF. Looking up the rest from reference TRBV9 and TRBJ1-3 gives the full variable domain: DSGVTQTPKHLITATGQRVTLRCSPRSGDLSVYWYQQSLDQGLQFLIQYYNGEERAKGNILERFSAQQFPDLHSELNLSSLELGDSALYFCASSEAVALSGNTIYFGEGSWLTVV.

The chain joins TRBV2 to TRBJ1-6; D may be TRBD1 (5 bases). Germline V gene lookup returns CDR1 SNHLY and CDR2 FYNNEI. The CDR3 runs 13 residues. V gave up 4 bases and J gave up 6 bases, with 7 bases separating them. CDR3: CASSGGFNSPLHF. DNA for the CDR3: TGTGCCAGCAGTGGGGGGTTTAATTCACCCCTCCACTTT.

The genes are TRBV4-1 and TRBJ2-7; D gene unclear. The CDR3 contains 15 residues. Trimming stripped 3 bases from V and 3 bases from J, with 15 bases between. Germline assignment: CDR1 MGHRA and CDR2 YSYEKL. As DNA, the CDR3 is TGCGCCAGCAGCCACACCATCGACCCAGGCTACGAGCAGTACTTC. Protein: CASSHTIDPGYEQYF.

This clone was seen a single time. The CDR3 DNA sequence: TGCGCCAGCAACCGAGGGATAGCAACTAATGAAAAACTGTTTTTT. Its protein is CASNRGIATNEKLFF. The chain employs TRBV5-1 and TRBJ1-4; no reliable D call. There are 15 residues in the CDR3. From germline, CDR1 is SGHRS and CDR2 YFSETQ. V gave up 6 bases and J gave up 0 bases, with 12 bases separating them.

In DNA, the CDR3 is TGTGCCAGCAGCTTAGATGACAGGCTCCCGTTCTTC. Translating it yields CASSLDDRLPFF. The gene calls are TRBV11-3 and TRBJ2-1; TRBD1 might be the D (6 bases). Germline V gene lookup returns CDR1 SGHNT and CDR2 YENEEA. Trimming removed 0 bases at V and 15 bases at J, with 12 bases between. The CDR3 spans 12 residues.

The rearrangement uses TRBV14 and TRBJ2-3, with D hard to call. V was clipped by 4 bases and J by 2 bases, with 13 bases between them. Germline loops: CDR1 SGHDN, CDR2 FVKESK. The CDR3 length is 15 residues. In DNA, the CDR3 is TGTGCCAGCAGCCTGTTCGGCGAATTCACAGATACGCAGTATTTT. This gives the protein CASSLFGEFTDTQYF.

This chain links TRBV13 with TRBJ2-5; D remains unclear. Deletions cut 2 bases from V and 5 bases from J, with 12 bases between. The CDR3 is 14 amino acids. Germline V gives CDR1 PRHDT, CDR2 FYEKMQ (reference sequence). CDR3 region: CASSLPGSPETQYF. CDR3 sequence (DNA): TGTGCCAGCAGCTTACCAGGATCCCCCGAGACCCAGTACTTC.

The V and J genes are TRBV18 and TRBJ2-4; no clear D gene. CDR3 length equals 16 residues. Trimming shortened V by 0 bases and J by 1 base, and 10 bases separated the two germline ends. Germline values: CDR1 KGHSH, CDR2 LQKENI. In DNA form, the CDR3 reads TGTGCCAGCTCACCACCTGTTGGGCTGGCCAAAAACATTCAGTACTTC. Translating gives CASSPPVGLAKNIQYF.

The chain recombines TRBV5-1 with TRBJ2-3, with a tentative D call TRBD2 (6 bases). The CDR3 consists of 13 residues. Trimming left V 4 bases short and J 4 bases short, with 10 bases between. Looked up from germline, CDR1 is SGHRS and CDR2 is YFSETQ. CDR3 coding DNA: TGCGCCAGCAGCCCAGGAGGGTCAGATACGCAGTATTTT. It yields the protein CASSPGGSDTQYF. Based on the CDR3 plus reference TRBV5-1 and TRBJ2-3, the full variable domain is KAGVTQTPRYLIKTRGQQVTLSCSPISGHRSVSWYQQTPGQGLQFLFEYFSETQRNKGNFPGRFSGRQFSNSRSEMNVSTLELGDSALYLCASSPGGSDTQYFGPGTRLTVL.

V is TRBV21-1 and J is TRBJ1-1; the table assigns TRBD1, which was not confirmed against the DNA. TRBV21-1 is a listed pseudogene. The CDR3 runs 15 residues. The CDR3 loop reads CASSILQGASTEAFF. Written as DNA, the CDR3 is TGTGCCAGCAGCATATTACAGGGGGCGAGCACTGAAGCTTTCTTT.

The chain is built from TRBV6-5 and TRBJ1-4; TRBD1 aligns across 8 bases. The germline gives CDR1 MNHEY, CDR2 SVGAGI. The V segment lost 6 bases and the J segment 3 bases; nucleotides outside the gene matches: 3. The CDR3 runs 14 residues. CDR3 residues: CASRPDRANEKLFF. The CDR3, as DNA: TGTGCCAGCAGACCGGACAGGGCTAATGAAAAACTGTTTTTT.

In this sample, this clone turned up once. The chain joins TRBV12-5 to TRBJ2-5; D tentatively reads TRBD1 or TRBD2 (6 bases each). The CDR3 is made up of 13 amino acids. Germline values: CDR1 LGHNT, CDR2 FRNRAP. The V end lost 3 bases, the J end lost 4 bases, and 9 bases lay between the germline ends. In nucleotides, the CDR3 is TGTGCTAGTGGTTTAGGGGGAGGAGAGACCCAGTACTTC. It encodes CASGLGGGETQYF.

The chain uses TRBV30 and TRBJ2-3, with 8 bases lining up with TRBD1. CDR1 is GTSNPN, CDR2 SVGIG, per germline (reference sequence). The CDR3 totals 13 residues. Trimming cost V 3 bases and J 6 bases; bases outside gene matches: 5. CDR3 amino acids: CAWSRGQWDTQYF. In DNA, the CDR3 is TGTGCCTGGAGCAGGGGGCAGTGGGATACGCAGTATTTT.

CDR3 in amino acids: CASSPGGFSNQPQHF. The CDR3 coding sequence is TGTGCCAGCTCACCAGGGGGCTTTAGCAATCAGCCCCAGCATTTT. The chain combines TRBV18 with TRBJ1-5, with a tentative D call TRBD1 (6 bases). The V end lost 2 bases, the J end lost 0 bases, and 8 bases lay between the germline ends. Germline V lookup: CDR1 KGHSH, CDR2 LQKENI. The CDR3 is made up of 15 amino acids. The entire variable domain, with the rest obtained from reference TRBV18 and TRBJ1-5, is as follows: NAGVMQNPRHLVRRRGQEARLRCSPMKGHSHVYWYRQLPEEGLKFMVYLQKENIIDESGMPKERFSAEFPKEGPSILRIQQVVRGDSAAYFCASSPGGFSNQPQHFGDGTRLSIL.

V is TRBV20-1 and J is TRBJ2-3; either TRBD1 or TRBD2 may fit D (5 bases each). The CDR3 contains 15 residues. V dropped 3 bases and J dropped 0 bases, with 13 bases sitting between them. Germline assignment: CDR1 DFQATT and CDR2 SNEGSKA (reference sequence). CDR3 loop: CSASLSGRSTDTQYF. The CDR3 bases are TGCAGTGCTAGTCTCTCGGGACGAAGCACAGATACGCAGTATTTT.

The chain couples TRBV4-1 to TRBJ1-2; TRBD1 aligns across 7 bases. The CDR3 runs 16 residues. CDR1 and CDR2 (germline): MGHRA, YSYEKL. V shed 1 base and J 5 bases; nucleotides not matched to a gene: 10. CDR3 amino acids: CASSQAFGQEQYGYTF. The CDR3 DNA reads TGCGCCAGCAGCCAAGCCTTCGGACAGGAACAGTATGGCTACACCTTC.